This is a list of T cell receptor beta chains from one sample in a study of cytomegalovirus exposure and HLA in healthy donors. Assay: immunoSEQ multiplex PCR; the TCRdb copy retains only in-frame clones and omits some. The listing contains about 130,000 clones. The sequenced material came from PBMCs. Receptors originate from a man aged 18 to 30 in good health and CMV-seronegative. Both conserved end residues are part of each CDR3. The order of the fields is CDR3 length, V gene, D gene, J gene, CDR3 DNA, CDR3 protein. A D gene is named only where the DNA matches it firmly.

16	TRBV9	TRBD1	TRBJ1-6	TGTGCCAGCAGCGTAGGACAGGGAGGCTATAATTCACCCCTCCACTTT	CASSVGQGGYNSPLHF
15	TRBV27	-	TRBJ2-7	TGTGCCAGCAGCCGGGGGGCTTGGGGAGACTACGAGCAGTACTTC	CASSRGAWGDYEQYF
11	TRBV30	TRBD2	TRBJ2-7	TGTGCCTGGGGGGAGGGCCACGAGCAGTACTTC	CAWGEGHEQYF
13	TRBV7-9	TRBD1	TRBJ1-4	TGTGCCAGCAACCGACAGGGGGCTGGAAAACTGTTTTTT	CASNRQGAGKLFF
14	TRBV9	TRBD1	TRBJ2-7	TGTGCCAGCAGCGAGGGACAGGGAGGCTACGAGCAGTACTTC	CASSEGQGGYEQYF
14	TRBV7-2	-	TRBJ2-5	TGTGCCAGCAGCTTTCGGGACTTCCAAGAGACCCAGTACTTC	CASSFRDFQETQYF
14	TRBV6-1	-	TRBJ1-5	TGTGCGTCCGGGTCGGAGGGGTCGCTTCAGCCCCAGCATTTT	CASGSEGSLQPQHF
16	TRBV6-5	-	TRBJ2-7	TGTGCCAGCAGTTATTCCGGGACACCAAGCGCCTACGAGCAGTACTTC	CASSYSGTPSAYEQYF
16	TRBV10-3	TRBD1	TRBJ2-3	TGTGCCATCAGTGAGTCGACAGGGGGCGTCGCAGATACGCAGTATTTT	CAISESTGGVADTQYF
13	TRBV18	-	TRBJ2-7	TGTGCCAGCTCACCAAGTCAGGAATACGAGCAGTACTTC	CASSPSQEYEQYF
15	TRBV5-1	TRBD1	TRBJ2-5	TGCGCCAGCAGCTTGGGGACAGGACCACAAGAGACCCAGTACTTC	CASSLGTGPQETQYF
13	TRBV11-2	-	TRBJ1-1	TGTGCCAGCAGCGGGGGGAGAGGTACTGAAGCTTTCTTT	CASSGGRGTEAFF
14	TRBV27	-	TRBJ2-7	TGTGCCAGCAGTTCAAGGGACACTTCCTACGAGCAGTACTTC	CASSSRDTSYEQYF
13	TRBV6-1	-	TRBJ1-2	TGTGCCAGCAGTGAAGGCGGTTTTGGTGGCTACACCTTC	CASSEGGFGGYTF
11	TRBV12-5	-	TRBJ2-7	TGTGCCCACTCTAGCTCCTACGAGCAGTACTTC	CAHSSSYEQYF
16	TRBV6-1	TRBD2	TRBJ2-2	TGTGCCAGCAGTGACGTAGCGGGAGGGTCGACCGGGGAGCTGTTTTTT	CASSDVAGGSTGELFF
13	TRBV28	-	TRBJ1-5	TGTGCCAGCAGTCGTCAGGGTCGTCAGCCCCAGCATTTT	CASSRQGRQPQHF
14	TRBV5-3	TRBD1	TRBJ1-2	TGTGCCAGAAGCGTGGGGGACAGGGAATATGGCTACACCTTC	CARSVGDREYGYTF
14	TRBV4-1	-	TRBJ1-1	TGCGCCAGCAGCCAAGGGACTTTGAACACTGAAGCTTTCTTT	CASSQGTLNTEAFF
16	TRBV5-6	TRBD1	TRBJ1-1	TGTGCCAGCAGCGCAAGACTAGGGGGCAGGGTCACTGAAGCTTTCTTT	CASSARLGGRVTEAFF
15	TRBV7-9	-	TRBJ1-1	TGTGCCAGCAGCCCACTAAGGCAGATGAACACTGAAGCTTTCTTT	CASSPLRQMNTEAFF
13	TRBV2	-	TRBJ2-3	TGTGCCAGCAGGATACAGGCCACAGATACGCAGTATTTT	CASRIQATDTQYF
13	TRBV5-4	TRBD1	TRBJ1-1	TGTGCCAGCAGCTTGGAGGGGGCCGCTGAAGCTTTCTTT	CASSLEGAAEAFF
18	TRBV4-1	TRBD2	TRBJ2-7	TGCGCCAGCAGCCAAGATCATGATAGCGGGGGCCCAGGTTACGAGCAGTACTTC	CASSQDHDSGGPGYEQYF
15	TRBV11-2	-	TRBJ2-2	TGTGCCAGCAGCTTACGGGTTCGAGACACCGGGGAGCTGTTTTTT	CASSLRVRDTGELFF
16	TRBV5-1	TRBD2	TRBJ2-7	TGCGCCAGCAGCTTGGCGAGCGGGGTAGACTCCTACGAGCAGTACTTC	CASSLASGVDSYEQYF
15	TRBV7-2	-	TRBJ2-5	TGTGCCAGCAGCTCCCGGGAGCTGAGCTGGGAGACCCAGTACTTC	CASSSRELSWETQYF
14	TRBV5-1	-	TRBJ1-1	TGCGCCAGCAGCTTCGGGACTGCGAACACTGAAGCTTTCTTT	CASSFGTANTEAFF
15	TRBV5-8	TRBD1	TRBJ2-1	TGTGCCAGCAGCAGACAGGGGGCAAGTTACAATGAGCAGTTCTTC	CASSRQGASYNEQFF
13	TRBV6-1	-	TRBJ2-1	TGTGCCAGCAGTGAAGTCGGTCCCGGGAAGCAGTTCTTC	CASSEVGPGKQFF
14	TRBV28	TRBD1	TRBJ1-2	TGTGCCAGCAGTTTAGGGGACAGGTACTATGGCTACACCTTC	CASSLGDRYYGYTF
11	TRBV20-1	-	TRBJ2-1	TGCAGTGCACCTACTATGAATGAGCAGTTCTTC	CSAPTMNEQFF
11	TRBV29-1	-	TRBJ2-7	TGCAGCGTCCTGGACAGCTACGAGCAGTACTTC	CSVLDSYEQYF
12	TRBV9	-	TRBJ1-2	TGTGCCAGCAGCGTAGTTCAGAAGGGCTACACCTTC	CASSVVQKGYTF
12	TRBV18	-	TRBJ1-1	TGTGCCAGCTCACCTTGGGCAGAGGACACTTTCTTT	CASSPWAEDTFF
17	TRBV28	-	TRBJ1-5	TGTGCCAGCAGTTTATTTATGGAGGTGATTCCCAATCAGCCCCAGCATTTT	CASSLFMEVIPNQPQHF
15	TRBV9	-	TRBJ2-1	TGTGCCAGCAGCCCTATGGAGAGCCCCTACAATGAGCAGTTCTTC	CASSPMESPYNEQFF
14	TRBV29-1	-	TRBJ2-5	TGCAGCGTTGAAGTCTTACGCAGGCAGGAGACCCAGTACTTC	CSVEVLRRQETQYF
14	TRBV28	TRBD1	TRBJ1-2	TGTGCCAGCAGTTTAGCGGACAGGGGTTATGGCTACACCTTC	CASSLADRGYGYTF
16	TRBV5-1	TRBD1	TRBJ1-5	TGCGCCAGCAGCTTGGGAGACAGGGTCGGCAATCAGCCCCAGCATTTT	CASSLGDRVGNQPQHF
13	TRBV27	TRBD1	TRBJ2-5	TGTGCCAGCAGTCCCAGGGGGCGGGAGACCCAGTACTTC	CASSPRGRETQYF
14	TRBV29-1	TRBD1	TRBJ2-2	TGCAGCGTCGGACAGGCAATAAACACCGGGGAGCTGTTTTTT	CSVGQAINTGELFF
13	TRBV6-4	-	TRBJ2-7	TGTGCCAGCAGCCGGACGGCCGAGGGCGAGCAGTACTTC	CASSRTAEGEQYF
13	TRBV5-1	-	TRBJ2-5	TGCGCCAGCAGCTTCGGGGTACAAGAGACCCAGTACTTC	CASSFGVQETQYF
16	TRBV28	-	TRBJ1-5	TGTGCCAGCAGTTTAGGGGGACTTCATAGCAATCAGCCCCAGCATTTT	CASSLGGLHSNQPQHF
16	TRBV10-3	TRBD2	TRBJ2-2	TGTGCCATCAGCCCGGGACTAGCGGGAGGGACCGGGGAGCTGTTTTTT	CAISPGLAGGTGELFF
15	TRBV10-3	TRBD1	TRBJ1-2	TGTGCCATCACTCGAGGGCAGGGGGCGTCGAATGGCTACACCTTC	CAITRGQGASNGYTF
19	TRBV5-5	TRBD1	TRBJ1-5	TGTGCCAGCAGCTTGGTGGCCGGGACAGGGGCGGCCTCGAGTCAGCCCCAGCATTTT	CASSLVAGTGAASSQPQHF
14	TRBV6-1	-	TRBJ1-2	TGTGCCAGCAGTGTGACCGGGGGGAGAGGTGGCTACACCTTC	CASSVTGGRGGYTF